The TCR beta chain described here comes from a study of CXCR3-negative and CXCR3-positive naive CD8 T cells. For this clonotype: Its antigen is undetermined.

Findings and limits, study-wide: Comparison of naive cells showed more hydrophobic TRB CDR3s in CXCR3-positive than in CXCR3-negative naive cells. Memory cells showed distinct TRBV-TRBJ patterns, while the two naive subsets matched.

Germline V gene sequence: CDR1 MNHEY, CDR2 SVGEGT. The CDR3 covers 13 residues. Preparation of TRB cDNA libraries relied on 5' RACE carrying UMI labels. TCRdb re-called the 5' RACE reads and gives one entry per CDR3 protein, without DNA. Recorded for this sample: 130,000 to 150,000 distinct CDR3 sequences. Sequencing used naive CXCR3+ CD8+ T cells from blood. Subset specified: CD45RO-CCR7+CD27+CD95- naive CD8+ T cells expressing CXCR3 (TNR3+). The sequence came from a human donor in good health. Some clones in this sample may be carry-over from other donors' samples. The J gene is TRBJ2-1, the V gene TRBV6-2 or TRBV6-3; the D gene TCRdb calls, TRBD1, cannot be checked with no DNA. This CDR3 is CASSSGQLNEQFF.